The 20 T cell receptor beta chains below all came from one sample that was sequenced in a study of beta chain features in type 1 diabetes (dated by TCRdb to 2017 to 2018). Library generation was performed with the immunoSEQ multiplex PCR assay. The High Capacity cDNA Reverse Transcription Kit was used to reverse transcribe all of the isolated RNA, meaning that expressed TCRB transcripts were what got sequenced. The source is immuneACCESS, and TCRdb retained only in-frame sequences with V and J called. Part of the clones is not carried over; for the studies checked, unresolved V genes explain less than half of this, and the remainder is unexplained. Within this sample are 500,000 to 850,000 clones, with over 12% of them counted one time only. The top ten clones comprise approximately 0.039% of the sample. Study-level results and caveats: In all four CD4+ subsets, TCRB CDR3 length was moderately but significantly shorter in type 1 diabetes patients.

These receptors have no known antigen. The specimen sequenced was naive CD4+ T cells from blood. The intended sense of this specimen's cell subset or site label: true naive CD4+ T cells. All receptors come from a man between 18 and 29 years old with type 1 diabetes.

This clone showed up just a few times. The rearrangement joins TRBV13 to TRBJ2-2; D perhaps matches TRBD2 (5 bases). Trimming cost V 5 bases and J 6 bases, with 16 bases left between them. CDR1 is PRHDT, CDR2 FYEKMQ, per germline (reference sequence). The CDR3 extends over 15 amino acids. CDR3 sequence reads: CASSLQRALSGELFF. The CDR3 nucleotides are TGTGCCAGCAGCCTCCAGAGGGCTCTATCCGGGGAGCTGTTTTTT.

In its sample, this clone was seen a few times. The V gene is TRBV5-4, the J gene TRBJ2-3; possible D gene TRBD2, 5 bases. Trimming left V 1 base short and J 0 bases short, with 9 bases between. CDR1 SGHNT and CDR2 YYREEE come from the germline V gene (reference sequence). CDR3 length: 15 residues. The CDR3: CASSLPSGSTDTQYF. CDR3 in DNA: TGTGCCAGCAGCTTGCCCAGCGGAAGCACAGATACGCAGTATTTT. Together with reference TRBV5-4 and TRBJ2-3, the CDR3 gives the full variable domain: ETGVTQSPTHLIKTRGQQVTLRCSSQSGHNTVSWYQQALGQGPQFIFQYYREEENGRGNFPPRFSGLQFPNYSSELNVNALELDDSALYLCASSLPSGSTDTQYFGPGTRLTVL.

The chain carries TRBV6-6 and TRBJ1-5; no clear D. CDR1 is MNHNY, CDR2 SVGAGI, per germline (reference sequence). The CDR3 has 15 amino acids. Trimming shortened V by 0 bases and J by 3 bases, and 9 bases separated the two germline ends. Here the CDR3 DNA reads TGTGCCAGCAGTTACTCGAGGCAGTCCAATCAGCCCCAGCATTTT. Its translation: CASSYSRQSNQPQHF.

Only a few counts were recorded for this clone. The chain carries TRBV9 and TRBJ2-5; 10 bases are shared with TRBD2. Germline V gene data show CDR1 as SGDLS and CDR2 as YYNGEE. V shed 0 bases, J shed 4 bases, and the junction held 9 bases outside the gene matches. This CDR3 contains 17 residues. CDR3 DNA sequence: TGTGCCAGCAGCGTAGGGTCCCAGCGGGGGGGCGGAGAGACCCAGTACTTC. As protein: CASSVGSQRGGGETQYF.

In this sample, this clone turned up a few times. The genes are TRBV4-2 and TRBJ2-6; D remains unclear. Per germline, CDR1 LGHNA and CDR2 YNFKEQ. The CDR3 has 15 amino acids. Trimming stripped 1 base from V and 4 bases from J, with 8 bases between. The CDR3 protein is CASSQVTEGANVLTF. CDR3 nucleotides: TGTGCCAGCAGCCAAGTGACGGAAGGGGCCAACGTCCTGACTTTC.

This clone came up a few times. V is TRBV7-9 and J is TRBJ1-1; TRBD1 aligns across 9 bases. This CDR3 comprises 14 residues. CDR1 and CDR2 (germline): SEHNR, FQNEAQ (reference sequence). J lost 6 bases, V lost 5 bases, and 7 bases had no gene match. The CDR3 loop is CASSARTGVPEAFF. In nucleotides, the CDR3 is TGTGCCAGCAGCGCCCGGACAGGGGTGCCTGAAGCTTTCTTT.

The chain is built from TRBV18 and TRBJ2-5; 7 bases are a match to TRBD2. Germline V gene sequence: CDR1 KGHSH, CDR2 LQKENI. Losses at the gene ends were 3 bases for V and 5 bases for J; bases not matched to a gene: 6. The length of the CDR3 is 14 residues. Written as DNA, the CDR3 is TGTGCCAGCTCACCCCCGCTAGCGGTCGAGACCCAGTACTTC. It yields the protein CASSPPLAVETQYF.

On this clone: The same CDR3 arises from other DNA sequences in this sample as well. The chain employs TRBV9 and TRBJ2-3; weak D call: TRBD1 (5 bases). V shed 0 bases and J shed 5 bases, with 7 bases lying between them. This CDR3 region has 13 residues. Germline-derived CDR1 and CDR2 are SGDLS and YYNGEE. The CDR3 DNA sequence: TGTGCCAGCAGCGTAGAAAGGGGAGATACGCAGTATTTT. It is translated as CASSVERGDTQYF.

This clone was picked up a small number of times. This same CDR3 is encoded by further DNA sequences in the sample. V gene TRBV2 combines with J gene TRBJ1-1, with no clear D. Germline V gene sequence: CDR1 SNHLY, CDR2 FYNNEI. Deletions cut 0 bases from V and 1 base from J, with 3 bases between. There are 13 residues in the CDR3. CDR3 DNA: TGTGCCAGCAGTGAAGCGGAGAACACTGAAGCTTTCTTT. This codes for CASSEAENTEAFF.

The chain carries TRBV7-2 and TRBJ1-2; 7 bases agree with TRBD1. CDR3 length: 14 residues. The germline V gene has CDR1 SGHTA and CDR2 FQGNSA. With 4 bases clipped from V and 6 bases from J, the junction kept 8 bases outside the gene matches. CDR3 region: CASSSRGGADGYTF. CDR3 DNA sequence: TGTGCCAGCAGCTCCAGGGGGGGCGCGGATGGCTACACCTTC. Full variable domain (remainder filled in from reference TRBV7-2 and TRBJ1-2): GAGVSQSPSNKVTEKGKDVELRCDPISGHTALYWYRQSLGQGLEFLIYFQGNSAPDKSGLPSDRFSAERTGGSVSTLTIQRTQQEDSAVYLCASSSRGGADGYTFGSGTRLTVV.

This clone has just a few counts. The chain recombines TRBV15 with TRBJ2-1; D call uncertain. The CDR3 extends over 15 amino acids. V lost 3 bases, J lost 4 bases, and 13 bases lay in between. Looked up from germline, CDR1 is LNHNV and CDR2 is YYDKDF (reference sequence). CDR3 loop: CATSRAPVTYNEQFF. The CDR3 coding sequence is TGTGCCACCAGCAGGGCCCCCGTAACATACAATGAGCAGTTCTTC.

This clone has a handful of counts. The chain carries TRBV30 and TRBJ2-3, with TRBD2 matching over 9 bases. The J segment lost 5 bases and the V segment lost 0 bases, leaving 9 bases of the junction unmatched. Germline CDR1 is GTSNPN and CDR2 is SVGIG (reference sequence). This CDR3 comprises 16 residues. The CDR3 DNA sequence: TGTGCCTGGAGTGTTTCGCGGGGGGGCCATAAAGATACGCAGTATTTT. It specifies CAWSVSRGGHKDTQYF.

Comments on this clone: Distinct nucleotide sequences in the sample also encode this CDR3. This chain joins TRBV2 and TRBJ2-1; D possibly corresponds to TRBD2 (5 bases). CDR3 size: 13 residues. The ends were cut back, 6 bases at V and 4 bases at J, with 10 bases in the middle. CDR1 is SNHLY and CDR2 is FYNNEI in the germline V gene. This CDR3 is CASSADSYNEQFF. CDR3 sequence (DNA): TGTGCCAGCAGCGCGGACTCTTACAATGAGCAGTTCTTC.

This clone was counted a few times. The chain recombines TRBV23-1 with TRBJ2-2; the D gene is possibly TRBD1 (7 bases). TRBV23-1 is treated as an ORF (open reading frame) with a function not yet certain. Trimming removed 5 bases at V and 7 bases at J, with 17 bases between. The CDR3 has 15 amino acids. In nucleotides, the CDR3 is TGCGCCAGCAGTACAGGGGCCAGGAGGGGCGGGGAGCTGTTTTTT. This codes for CASSTGARRGGELFF.

The chain employs TRBV27 and TRBJ1-2; no firm D call. V was trimmed by 6 bases and J by 7 bases, leaving 24 bases between them. Germline V gene data show CDR1 as MNHEY and CDR2 as SMNVEV (reference sequence). The CDR3 has 16 residues. CDR3 nucleotides: TGTGCCAGCAGCAGGTCCGGTGGGGTCTCTCTGTCTGGCTACACCTTC. Amino acids: CASSRSGGVSLSGYTF.

This clone was detected only a few times. The gene calls are TRBV25-1 and TRBJ2-5; 8 nucleotides agree with TRBD2. The CDR3 extends over 13 amino acids. Germline values: CDR1 MGHDK, CDR2 SYGVNS. With V trimmed by 7 bases and J by 5 bases, 6 bases remained unmatched. The CDR3 here is CASTGGGLETQYF. The DNA of the CDR3 is TGTGCCAGCACCGGGGGGGGCCTTGAGACCCAGTACTTC.

The chain uses TRBV4-3 and TRBJ2-5; D may be TRBD1 or TRBD2 (5 bases each). The germline V gene has CDR1 LGHNA and CDR2 YSLEER. CDR3 length: 18 residues. The V gene lost 4 bases and the J gene lost 2 bases, with 23 bases spanning the gap. CDR3 DNA sequence: TGCGCCAGCAGCCCCTTACGAACGGGACGGCCGGAGCAAGAGACCCAGTACTTC. It is translated as CASSPLRTGRPEQETQYF.

Concerning this clone: Different DNA sequences within this sample yield the same CDR3. CDR3 sequence reads: CASGMTGGNYGYTF. The CDR3 DNA sequence: TGTGCCAGCGGGATGACAGGGGGCAACTATGGCTACACCTTC. J is TRBJ1-2 and V is TRBV25-1; 10 nucleotides match TRBD1. The V gene's germline CDR1 is MGHDK and CDR2 SYGVNS. V was pared by 8 bases and J by 2 bases, with 5 bases of the junction left unmatched. This CDR3 region has 14 residues.

This clone was counted between two and nine times. V gene TRBV6-5 combines with J gene TRBJ2-6, with D unclear. V shed 6 bases and J shed 1 base, with 10 bases lying between them. From germline, CDR1 is MNHEY and CDR2 SVGAGI. The CDR3 has 15 amino acids. CDR3 amino acids: CASRAQTSGANVLTF. The CDR3 DNA follows: TGTGCCAGCAGGGCACAGACTTCTGGGGCCAACGTCCTGACTTTC.

V and J are TRBV29-1 and TRBJ2-3; 8 nucleotides match TRBD1. The CDR3 loop spans 14 amino acids. V trimming: 1 base; J trimming: 5 bases; junction bases outside the gene matches: 5. The germline V gene encodes CDR1 SQVTM and CDR2 ANQGSEA. The CDR3 sequence: CSVEGTGLLDTQYF. The CDR3 DNA reads as TGCAGCGTTGAAGGGACAGGGCTTTTAGATACGCAGTATTTT.